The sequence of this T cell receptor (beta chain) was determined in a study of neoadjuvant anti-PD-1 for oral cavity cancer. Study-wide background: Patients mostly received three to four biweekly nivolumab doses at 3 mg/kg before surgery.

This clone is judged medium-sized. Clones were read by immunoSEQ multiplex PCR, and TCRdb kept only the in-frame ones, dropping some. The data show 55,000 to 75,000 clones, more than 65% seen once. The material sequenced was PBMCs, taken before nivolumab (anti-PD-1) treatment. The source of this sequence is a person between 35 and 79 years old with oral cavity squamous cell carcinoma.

The CDR3 loop is CASSLTQGDYNEQFF. DNA of the CDR3: TGTGCCAGCAGCTTAACGCAGGGGGACTACAATGAGCAGTTCTTC. V usage is TRBV7-9 and J usage is TRBJ2-1; 7 bases fit TRBD1. CDR1 and CDR2 (germline): SEHNR, FQNEAQ (reference sequence). V lost 2 bases and J lost 3; bases outside the gene matches: 4. The CDR3 length is 15 residues.